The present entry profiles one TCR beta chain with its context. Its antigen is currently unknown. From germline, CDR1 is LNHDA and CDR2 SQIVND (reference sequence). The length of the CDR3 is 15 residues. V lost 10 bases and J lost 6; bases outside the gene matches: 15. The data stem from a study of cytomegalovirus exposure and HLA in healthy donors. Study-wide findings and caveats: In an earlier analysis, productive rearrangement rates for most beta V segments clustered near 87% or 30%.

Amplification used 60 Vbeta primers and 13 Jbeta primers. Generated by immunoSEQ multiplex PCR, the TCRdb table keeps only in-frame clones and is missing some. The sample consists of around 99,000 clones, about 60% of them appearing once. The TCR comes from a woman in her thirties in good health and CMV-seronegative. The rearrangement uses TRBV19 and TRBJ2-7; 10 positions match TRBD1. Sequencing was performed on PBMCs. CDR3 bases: TGTGCCACCCTGGGGACCGGGACAGGGGCTGCCGAGCAGTACTTC. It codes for CATLGTGTGAAEQYF.